The 12 T cell receptor beta chains below were found in one sample sequenced in a study of shared clonotypes between healthy human individuals. Profiling relied on immunoSEQ multiplex PCR, and the TCRdb table lists in-frame clones only, not all of them. This sample has about 2.4 million clones, with roughly 92% found just once. The material sequenced was naive CD4+ T cells sorted from blood. This sample's subset: CD45RA+ positively selected. Source of these receptors: a man between 18 and 29 years old in good health.

CDR3 in amino acids: CASSRGPRDEQYF. The CDR3 DNA sequence: TGTGCCAGCAGTCGGGGGCCTCGGGACGAGCAGTACTTC. The V and J genes are TRBV6-6 and TRBJ2-7; D could derive from TRBD1 or TRBD2 (6 bases each). This CDR3 has 13 residues. The germline V and J ends were trimmed by 5 bases and 5 bases, with 13 bases remaining between them. Germline lookup yields CDR1 MNHNY and CDR2 SVGAGI (reference sequence).

The chain has TRBV7-3 and TRBJ2-5, with no clear D. Trimming pared 5 bases from V and 2 bases from J, leaving 15 bases between. CDR1 SGHTA and CDR2 FQGTGA come from the germline V gene. There are 15 residues in the CDR3. The CDR3 sequence is CASSPQRQEQETQYF. In nucleotides, the CDR3 is TGTGCCAGCAGCCCGCAGCGCCAGGAACAAGAGACCCAGTACTTC.

This clone was detected once. This rearrangement joins TRBV7-2 to TRBJ2-2; 9 positions agree with TRBD1. CDR3 size: 16 residues. Germline V gene data show CDR1 as SGHTA and CDR2 as FQGNSA. The ends lost 4 bases at V and 6 bases at J; junction bases unmatched: 9. The CDR3 region is CASSSKTGGSAGELFF. The CDR3 coding sequence is TGTGCCAGCAGCTCGAAGACAGGGGGTAGCGCCGGGGAGCTGTTTTTT.

This chain uses TRBV27 with TRBJ2-5; weak D call: TRBD2 (6 bases). V was clipped by 8 bases and J by 0 bases, with 10 bases between them. The germline CDR1 and CDR2 sequences are MNHEY and SMNVEV (reference sequence). The CDR3 totals 13 residues. CDR3 region: CASRGSNQETQYF. The CDR3, as DNA: TGTGCCAGCCGGGGGTCCAACCAAGAGACCCAGTACTTC.

In its sample, this clone was seen once. CDR3 sequence reads: CASSSRDPSSYNSPLHF. The DNA of the CDR3 is TGTGCCAGCAGCTCAAGGGACCCGAGCTCCTATAATTCACCCCTCCACTTT. The rearrangement links TRBV7-9 to TRBJ1-6; D perhaps matches TRBD1 (5 bases). CDR3 length equals 17 residues. Trimming shortened V by 4 bases and J by 0 bases, and 13 bases separated the two germline ends. Germline lookup yields CDR1 SEHNR and CDR2 FQNEAQ (reference sequence).

This clone was seen only once. The chain recombines TRBV5-1 with TRBJ1-2; 7 nucleotides align to TRBD1. After removal of 7 bases from V and 9 bases from J, the junction contained 12 bases not matched to a gene. In germline, CDR1 is SGHRS, CDR2 YFSETQ. This CDR3 has 13 amino acids. For the CDR3, the DNA is TGCGCCAGCGACCCCGACGGCAGGGGGAGCTACACCTTC. Translated, it gives CASDPDGRGSYTF.

Turning to this clone: Other DNA sequences of this sample code for an identical CDR3. The chain has TRBV18 and TRBJ2-6; D is uncertain. The germline CDR1 and CDR2 sequences are KGHSH and LQKENI. The CDR3 has 13 amino acids. V shed 3 bases and J shed 3 bases, with 3 bases lying between them. The DNA of the CDR3 is TGTGCCAGCTCACCCAATGGGGCCAACGTCCTGACTTTC. Its translation is CASSPNGANVLTF.

The chain couples TRBV9 to TRBJ1-6, with unresolved D. The CDR3 runs to 16 residues. The germline CDR1 and CDR2 sequences are SGDLS and YYNGEE. The V end was cut by 1 base, the J end by 3 bases, with 11 bases between. The CDR3 loop is CASSVHSGGYNSPLHF. The CDR3 DNA is TGTGCCAGCAGCGTACATTCCGGAGGCTATAATTCACCCCTCCACTTT.

A remark on this clone: The same CDR3 arises from other DNA sequences in this sample as well. This sequence joins TRBV6-6 and TRBJ2-3; D unresolved. CDR1 and CDR2 (germline): MNHNY, SVGAGI (reference sequence). Trimming cost V 6 bases and J 6 bases, with 10 bases left between them. The length of the CDR3 is 12 residues. CDR3 protein: CASRAGSDTQYF. Written as DNA, the CDR3 is TGTGCCAGCAGGGCAGGTTCGGATACGCAGTATTTT.

This clone has only one observation. The rearrangement joins TRBV5-1 to TRBJ1-4, with a possible D match to TRBD1 (6 bases). Trimming shortened V by 4 bases and J by 8 bases, and 15 bases separated the two germline ends. CDR1 and CDR2 from the germline V gene are SGHRS and YFSETQ. CDR3 length: 14 residues. CDR3 protein: CASSPAGVDEKLFF. CDR3 DNA sequence: TGCGCCAGCAGCCCCGCAGGGGTTGACGAAAAACTGTTTTTT.

This clone has a single count. The genes are TRBV19 and TRBJ2-7, with TRBD1 identical over 9 bases. The CDR3 sequence is 14 residues long. From germline, CDR1 is LNHDA and CDR2 SQIVND (reference sequence). V lost 4 bases to trimming and J lost 3 bases; unmatched junction nucleotides: 4. As DNA, the CDR3 is TGTGCCAGTAGTACCTCGACAGGGGGCTACGAGCAGTACTTC. It yields the protein CASSTSTGGYEQYF.

The rearrangement uses TRBV25-1 and TRBJ2-1; TRBD1 matches 7 bases. With 5 bases clipped from V and 2 bases from J, the junction kept 6 bases outside the gene matches. CDR3 length: 15 residues. Looked up from germline, CDR1 is MGHDK and CDR2 is SYGVNS. The CDR3 sequence is CASSQDRAAYNEQFF. The CDR3 DNA sequence: TGTGCCAGCAGTCAAGACAGGGCAGCCTACAATGAGCAGTTCTTC.